Reported below is one T cell receptor beta chain. No antigen is known for it. The repertoire was sequenced with immunoSEQ multiplex PCR; TCRdb's copy has only in-frame clones and lacks some. The repertoire holds around 67,000 clones, around nine tenths seen once, with approximately 1.4% in the top ten. The data derive from a study of OX40 agonist ivuxolimab in advanced cancers. Across the study: Every patient in dose escalation had hepatocellular carcinoma, melanoma, renal cell or head and neck cancer. Eligibility rules accepted prior anti-PD-1, anti-PD-L1 or anti-CTLA-4 therapy, and 40% to 50% had some. Study-level points and caveats: Low normalized T-cell clonal expansion was also seen in some nonresponders.

Trimming took 2 bases from V and 1 from J; bases not matched to a gene: 5. Germline CDR1 LNHDA, CDR2 SQIVND (reference sequence). This CDR3 has 16 amino acids. The TCR was taken from an adult with an advanced solid tumor such as melanoma, head and neck, liver or kidney cancer. Sequencing was performed on CD4+ or CD8+ T cells sorted from blood, taken in a trial of the OX40 agonist ivuxolimab. The V gene is TRBV19, the J gene TRBJ1-5; 7 bases are a match to TRBD1. In nucleotides, the CDR3 is TGTGCCAGTAGTATAAGACAGGGCAAGAGCAATCAGCCCCAGCATTTT. Translated, it gives CASSIRQGKSNQPQHF.